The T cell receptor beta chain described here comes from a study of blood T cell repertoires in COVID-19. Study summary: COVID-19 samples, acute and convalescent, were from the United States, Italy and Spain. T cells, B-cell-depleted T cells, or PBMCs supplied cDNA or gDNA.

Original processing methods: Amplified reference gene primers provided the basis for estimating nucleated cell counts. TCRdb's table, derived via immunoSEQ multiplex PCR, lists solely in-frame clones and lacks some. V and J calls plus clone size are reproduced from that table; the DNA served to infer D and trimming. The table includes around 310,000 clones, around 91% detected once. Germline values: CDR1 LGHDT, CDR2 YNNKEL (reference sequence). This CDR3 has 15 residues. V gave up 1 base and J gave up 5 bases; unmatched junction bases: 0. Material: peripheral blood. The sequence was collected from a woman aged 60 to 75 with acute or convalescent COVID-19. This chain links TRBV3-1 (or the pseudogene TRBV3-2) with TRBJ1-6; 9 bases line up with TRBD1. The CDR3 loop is CASSQGQGDNSPLHF. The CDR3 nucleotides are TGTGCCAGCAGCCAAGGACAGGGGGATAATTCACCCCTCCACTTT.